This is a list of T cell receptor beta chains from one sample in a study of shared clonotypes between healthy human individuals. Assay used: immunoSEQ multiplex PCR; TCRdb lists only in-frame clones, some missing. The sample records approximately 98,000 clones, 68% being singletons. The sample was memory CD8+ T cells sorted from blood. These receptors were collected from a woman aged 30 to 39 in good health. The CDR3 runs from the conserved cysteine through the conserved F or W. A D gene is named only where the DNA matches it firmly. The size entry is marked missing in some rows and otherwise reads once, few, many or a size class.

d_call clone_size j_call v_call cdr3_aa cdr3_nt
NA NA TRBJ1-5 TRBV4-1 CASSQGKGNNQPQHF TGCGCCAGCAGCCAAGGTAAAGGGAACAATCAGCCCCAGCATTTT
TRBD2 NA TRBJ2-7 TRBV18 CASSPREEGAEQYF TGTGCCAGCTCACCTCGGGAGGAGGGCGCCGAGCAGTACTTC
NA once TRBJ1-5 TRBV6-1 CASSEYRQDTGRQPQHF TGTGCCAGCAGTGAGTACCGACAGGACACGGGTAGACAGCCCCAGCATTTT
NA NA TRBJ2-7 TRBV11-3 CASSSRDGISEQYF TGTGCCAGCAGTTCACGGGACGGGATAAGCGAGCAGTACTTC
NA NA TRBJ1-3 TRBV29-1 CSADTGYGNTIYF TGCAGCGCAGACACAGGGTACGGAAACACCATATATTTT
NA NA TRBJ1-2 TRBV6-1 CASSEYRTDQNYGYTF TGTGCCAGCAGTGAATATAGGACAGACCAAAACTATGGCTACACCTTC
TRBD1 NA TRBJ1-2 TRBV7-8 CASSLGGQGEALYGYTF TGTGCCAGCAGCTTAGGGGGACAGGGGGAAGCTCTATATGGCTACACCTTC
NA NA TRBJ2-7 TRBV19 CASSIRQIGEQYF TGTGCCAGTAGTATAAGGCAAATCGGGGAGCAGTACTTC
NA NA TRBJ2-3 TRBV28 CASLDNFGGPSTDTQYF TGTGCCAGCCTCGATAATTTCGGGGGCCCTAGCACAGATACGCAGTATTTT
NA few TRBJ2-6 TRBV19 CASSILGGANVLTF TGTGCCAGTAGTATACTCGGAGGGGCCAACGTCCTGACTTTC
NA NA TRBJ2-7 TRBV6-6 CASSFGYEQYF TGTGCCAGCAGTTTCGGTTACGAGCAGTACTTC
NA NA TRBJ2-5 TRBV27 CASRDTGAAQETQYF TGTGCCAGCAGAGACACCGGGGCAGCCCAAGAGACCCAGTACTTC
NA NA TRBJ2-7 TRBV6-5 CASSYSYSDNYEQYF TGTGCCAGCAGTTACAGTTACTCGGACAACTACGAGCAGTACTTC
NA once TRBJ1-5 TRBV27 CASSFSGSPPQPQHF TGTGCCAGCAGTTTTTCGGGATCCCCGCCACAGCCCCAGCATTTT
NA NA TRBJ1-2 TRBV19 CASSQQRVYGYTF TGTGCCAGTAGTCAGCAACGGGTCTATGGCTACACCTTC
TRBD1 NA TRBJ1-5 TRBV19 CASSGGQGDGGGQPQHF TGTGCCAGTAGTGGGGGACAGGGTGACGGAGGCGGTCAGCCCCAGCATTTT
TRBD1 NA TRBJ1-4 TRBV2 CASSLAGGGEKLFF TGTGCCAGCAGCCTGGCAGGGGGAGGTGAAAAACTGTTTTTT
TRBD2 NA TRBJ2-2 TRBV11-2 CASSLGLAGGSNTGELFF TGTGCCAGCAGCTTAGGGCTAGCGGGAGGGTCGAACACCGGGGAGCTGTTTTTT
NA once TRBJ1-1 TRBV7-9 CASSLVMDTEAFF TGTGCCAGCAGCTTAGTGATGGACACTGAAGCTTTCTTT
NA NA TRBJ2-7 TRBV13 CASSFMQGSYEQYF TGTGCCAGCAGCTTCATGCAGGGGAGTTACGAGCAGTACTTC
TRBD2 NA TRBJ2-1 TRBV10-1 CASSEGTSDPIVPNEQFF TGCGCCAGCAGCGAGGGGACTAGCGACCCCATAGTCCCCAATGAGCAGTTCTTC
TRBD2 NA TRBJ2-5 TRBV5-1 CASSWRTSSGKRRETQYF TGCGCCAGCAGCTGGAGGACGTCTAGCGGGAAAAGAAGAGAGACCCAGTACTTC
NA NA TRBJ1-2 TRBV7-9 CASSGETASYYGYTF TGTGCCAGCAGCGGGGAGACAGCATCATACTATGGCTACACCTTC
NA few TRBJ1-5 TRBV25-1 CASSEYGPNQPQHF TGTGCCAGCAGTGAATATGGACCTAATCAGCCCCAGCATTTT
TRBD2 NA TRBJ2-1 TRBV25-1 CASSEELAGGGHNEQFF TGTGCCAGCAGTGAAGAACTAGCGGGAGGGGGGCACAATGAGCAGTTCTTC
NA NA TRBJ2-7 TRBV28 CASSLDGPAYEQYF TGTGCCAGCAGTTTAGACGGACCGGCCTACGAGCAGTACTTC
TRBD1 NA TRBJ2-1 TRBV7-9 CASSPGTGRADEQFF TGTGCCAGCAGCCCCGGGACAGGGAGGGCTGATGAGCAGTTCTTC
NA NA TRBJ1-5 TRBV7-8 CASSLALTGITDISYSNQPQHF TGTGCCAGCAGCTTAGCCCTAACAGGGATCACCGATATCTCCTATAGCAATCAGCCCCAGCATTTT
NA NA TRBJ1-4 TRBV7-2 CASSPGLYKSELFF TGTGCCAGCAGCCCCGGGCTATACAAGTCGGAACTGTTTTTT
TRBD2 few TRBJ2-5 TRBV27 CASSSGLAGALGTQYF TGTGCCAGCAGTTCCGGACTAGCGGGAGCGTTAGGGACCCAGTACTTC